This TCR beta chain was captured in a study of blood T cell repertoires in COVID-19. Overall study context: Samples came from the United States, Italy and Spain, spanning acute and convalescent COVID-19. Sample material is recorded as cDNA or gDNA derived from T cells, B-cell-depleted T cells, or PBMCs.

Original methodology: The assay estimated nucleated cells by amplifying reference gene primers. The protocol was immunoSEQ multiplex PCR, while the TCRdb copy is restricted to in-frame clones and leaves out a portion. V and J calls and clone size follow that table, whereas D and trimming were derived from the DNA. Found here are some 400,000 clones, 85% to 90% of them singletons; the top ten hold 6.5%. The CDR3 is 13 amino acids. The junction had 0 bases not matched to a gene; V was cut back by 3 bases and J by 5 bases. The V gene's germline CDR1 is MRHNA and CDR2 SNTAGT. The V and J genes are TRBV6-4 and TRBJ2-1; 8 nucleotides agree with TRBD2. The sample taken for sequencing was peripheral blood. The receptor was derived from a man between 18 and 35 years old with active or convalescent COVID-19. The DNA for the CDR3 is TGTGCCAGCAGTGAGCGGGAGGACAATGAGCAGTTCTTC. It yields the protein CASSEREDNEQFF.